The rows below give T cell receptor beta chains drawn from one sample of a study of cytomegalovirus exposure and HLA in healthy donors. The repertoire was sequenced with immunoSEQ multiplex PCR; TCRdb's copy has only in-frame clones and lacks some. The data show 180,000 or so clones, around nine tenths seen once. The sample consisted of PBMCs. The receptors were gathered from a man aged 25 to 40 in good health and CMV-seropositive. The CDR3 runs from the conserved cysteine through the conserved F or W. The D gene is left open where the match is weak. For some rows the clone size is stated as once, few or many, or as a class when expanded; others skip it.

>15|.|.|TRBJ2-7|TRBV19
CASSIDGRATYEQYF
TGTGCCAGTAGTATAGATGGGCGGGCCACCTACGAGCAGTACTTC
>13|.|TRBD1|TRBJ2-7|TRBV11-3
CASSPGTAYEQYF
TGTGCCAGCAGCCCCGGGACAGCGTACGAGCAGTACTTC
>14|once|.|TRBJ2-2|TRBV28
CASSYPQRGGELFF
TGTGCCAGCAGTTATCCTCAACGGGGCGGGGAGCTGTTTTTT
>14|.|TRBD1|TRBJ2-7|TRBV5-6
CASSFGQGLHEQYF
TGTGCCAGCAGCTTCGGACAGGGACTCCACGAGCAGTACTTC
>15|.|.|TRBJ2-1|TRBV7-9
CASSEERRTYNEQFF
TGTGCCAGCAGCGAAGAGAGGCGAACCTACAATGAGCAGTTCTTC
>16|.|TRBD2|TRBJ2-5|TRBV7-9
CASSSSDRTSDETQYF
TGTGCCAGCAGCTCCTCGGACCGGACTAGCGATGAGACCCAGTACTTC
>15|.|TRBD1|TRBJ2-7|TRBV2
CASRATGGVSGEQYF
TGTGCCAGCCGCGCGACAGGGGGAGTTTCTGGCGAGCAGTACTTC
>14|.|TRBD1|TRBJ1-2|TRBV27
CASSFVTGARGYTF
TGTGCCAGCAGTTTTGTGACAGGGGCGAGGGGCTACACCTTC
>16|.|TRBD1|TRBJ2-7|TRBV4-1
CASRPRQGEPSSEQYF
TGCGCCAGCCGCCCCCGGCAGGGGGAACCGTCCAGCGAGCAGTACTTC
>15|.|.|TRBJ1-5|TRBV11-3
CASSLSSGGHQPQHF
TGTGCCAGCAGCTTGTCTTCGGGAGGGCACCAGCCCCAGCATTTT
>13|few|.|TRBJ1-2|TRBV11-3
CASSLDIRDGYTF
TGTGCCAGCAGCTTAGATATCAGGGACGGCTACACCTTC
>13|.|.|TRBJ1-4|TRBV28
CASSSTLLEKLFF
TGTGCCAGCAGTTCAACACTTCTCGAAAAACTGTTTTTT
>17|.|.|TRBJ1-2|TRBV7-9
CASSFGEMSRSNYGYTF
TGTGCCAGCAGCTTCGGTGAGATGTCTCGCTCTAACTATGGCTACACCTTC
>17|.|TRBD2|TRBJ2-5|TRBV7-2
CASSRSGLAGGLETQYF
TGTGCCAGCAGTCGGAGCGGACTAGCGGGAGGTTTGGAGACCCAGTACTTC
>16|few|.|TRBJ2-6|TRBV27
CASSFRPVSGANVLTF
TGTGCCAGCAGTTTCAGACCGGTATCTGGGGCCAACGTCCTGACTTTC
>14|.|.|TRBJ2-2|TRBV7-9
CASSFSENTGELFF
TGTGCCAGCAGCTTTTCTGAGAACACCGGGGAGCTGTTTTTT
>16|.|TRBD1|TRBJ1-6|TRBV7-6
CASSRQGAGYNSPLHF
TGTGCCAGCAGCCGACAGGGGGCCGGATATAATTCACCCCTCCACTTT
>15|.|TRBD2|TRBJ2-7|TRBV19
CASTYRAGGSYEQYF
TGTGCCAGTACATATCGGGCGGGAGGTTCCTACGAGCAGTACTTC
>13|.|TRBD1|TRBJ1-1|TRBV29-1
CSLDRGLNTEAFF
TGCAGCCTCGACAGGGGGCTGAACACTGAAGCTTTCTTT
>14|.|.|TRBJ2-7|TRBV6-5
CASSGSDRSYEQYF
TGTGCCAGCAGTGGATCCGACAGAAGCTACGAGCAGTACTTC
>12|.|.|TRBJ1-4|TRBV6-5
CASSPDYEKLFF
TGTGCCAGCAGCCCTGACTATGAAAAACTGTTTTTT
>16|once|.|TRBJ2-6|TRBV5-1
CASSLFEATGANVLTF
TGCGCCAGCAGCTTGTTCGAGGCTACCGGGGCCAACGTCCTGACTTTC
>10|.|.|TRBJ2-7|TRBV5-1
CASGQAEQYF
TGCGCCAGCGGTCAGGCCGAGCAGTACTTC
>14|.|TRBD1|TRBJ2-2|TRBV5-8
CASSLGQVAGELFF
TGTGCCAGCAGCCTGGGACAGGTCGCCGGGGAGCTGTTTTTT